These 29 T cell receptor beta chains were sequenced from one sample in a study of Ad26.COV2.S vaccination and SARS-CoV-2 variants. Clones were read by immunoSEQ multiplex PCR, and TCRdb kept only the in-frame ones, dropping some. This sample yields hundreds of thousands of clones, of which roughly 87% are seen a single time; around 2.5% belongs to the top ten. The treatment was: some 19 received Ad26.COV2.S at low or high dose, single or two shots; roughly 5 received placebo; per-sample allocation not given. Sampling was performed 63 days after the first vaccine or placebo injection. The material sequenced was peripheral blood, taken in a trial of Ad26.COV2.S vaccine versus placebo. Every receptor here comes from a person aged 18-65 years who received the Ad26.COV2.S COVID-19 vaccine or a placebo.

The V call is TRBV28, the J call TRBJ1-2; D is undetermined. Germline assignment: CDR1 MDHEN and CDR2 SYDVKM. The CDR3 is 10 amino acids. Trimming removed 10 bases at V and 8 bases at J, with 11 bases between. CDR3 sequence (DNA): TGTGCCACTGCGACTGAGGGCTACACCTTC. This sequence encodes CATATEGYTF.

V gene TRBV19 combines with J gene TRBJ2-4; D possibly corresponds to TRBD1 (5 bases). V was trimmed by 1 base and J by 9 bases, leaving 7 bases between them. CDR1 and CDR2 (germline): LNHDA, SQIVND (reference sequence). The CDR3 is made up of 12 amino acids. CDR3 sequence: CASSIVRGIQYF. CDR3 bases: TGTGCCAGTAGTATAGTAAGGGGCATTCAGTACTTC.

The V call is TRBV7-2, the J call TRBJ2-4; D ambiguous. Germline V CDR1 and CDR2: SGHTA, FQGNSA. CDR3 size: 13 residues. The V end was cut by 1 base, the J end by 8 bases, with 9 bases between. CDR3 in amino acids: CASSLGGLDIQYF. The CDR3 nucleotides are TGTGCCAGCAGCTTAGGAGGCCTGGACATTCAGTACTTC. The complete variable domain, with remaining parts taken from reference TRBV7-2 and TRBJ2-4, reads GAGVSQSPSNKVTEKGKDVELRCDPISGHTALYWYRQSLGQGLEFLIYFQGNSAPDKSGLPSDRFSAERTGGSVSTLTIQRTQQEDSAVYLCASSLGGLDIQYFGAGTRLSVL.

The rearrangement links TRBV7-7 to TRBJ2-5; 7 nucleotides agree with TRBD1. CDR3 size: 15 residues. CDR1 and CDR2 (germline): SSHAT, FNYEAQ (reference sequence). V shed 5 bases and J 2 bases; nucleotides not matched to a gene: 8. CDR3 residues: CASSLRQGGQETQYF. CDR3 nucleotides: TGTGCCAGCAGCCTTAGACAGGGTGGGCAAGAGACCCAGTACTTC.

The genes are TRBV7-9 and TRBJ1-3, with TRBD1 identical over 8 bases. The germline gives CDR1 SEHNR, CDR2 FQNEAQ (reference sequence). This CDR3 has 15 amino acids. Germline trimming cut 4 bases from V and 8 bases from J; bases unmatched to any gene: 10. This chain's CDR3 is CASSSPPNRGDTIYF. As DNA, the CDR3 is TGTGCCAGCAGCTCCCCGCCCAACAGGGGGGACACCATATATTTT.

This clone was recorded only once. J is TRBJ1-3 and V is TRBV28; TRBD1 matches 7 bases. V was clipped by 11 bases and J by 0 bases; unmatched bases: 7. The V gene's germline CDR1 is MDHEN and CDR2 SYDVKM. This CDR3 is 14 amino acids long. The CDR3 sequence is CASGQTFSGNTIYF. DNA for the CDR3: TGTGCCTCGGGACAGACTTTCTCTGGAAACACCATATATTTT.

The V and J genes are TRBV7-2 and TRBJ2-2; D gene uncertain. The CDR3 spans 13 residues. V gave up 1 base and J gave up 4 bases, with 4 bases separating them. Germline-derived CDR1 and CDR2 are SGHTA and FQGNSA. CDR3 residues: CASSLDVTGELFF. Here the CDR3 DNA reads TGTGCCAGCAGCTTAGACGTCACCGGGGAGCTGTTTTTT.

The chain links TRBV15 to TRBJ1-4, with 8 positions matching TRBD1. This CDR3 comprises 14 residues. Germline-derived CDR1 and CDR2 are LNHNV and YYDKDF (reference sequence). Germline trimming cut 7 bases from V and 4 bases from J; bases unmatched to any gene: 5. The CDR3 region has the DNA TGTGCCACCAATAGACAGGGGAATAATGAAAAACTGTTTTTT. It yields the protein CATNRQGNNEKLFF.

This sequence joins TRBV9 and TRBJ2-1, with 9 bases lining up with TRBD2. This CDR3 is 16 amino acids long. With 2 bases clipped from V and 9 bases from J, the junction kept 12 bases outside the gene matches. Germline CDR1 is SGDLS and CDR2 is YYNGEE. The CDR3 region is CASSVSGSPYGGEQFF. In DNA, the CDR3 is TGTGCCAGCAGCGTTAGCGGGAGCCCATATGGCGGTGAGCAGTTCTTC. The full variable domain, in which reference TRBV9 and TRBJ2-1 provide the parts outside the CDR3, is DSGVTQTPKHLITATGQRVTLRCSPRSGDLSVYWYQQSLDQGLQFLIQYYNGEERAKGNILERFSAQQFPDLHSELNLSSLELGDSALYFCASSVSGSPYGGEQFFGPGTRLTVL.

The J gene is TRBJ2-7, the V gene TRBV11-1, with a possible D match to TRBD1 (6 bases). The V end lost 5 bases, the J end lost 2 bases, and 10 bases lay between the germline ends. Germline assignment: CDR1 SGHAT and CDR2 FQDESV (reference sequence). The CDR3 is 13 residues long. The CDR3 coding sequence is TGTGCCAGCAGCCAACAGGGCCCCTACGAGCAGTACTTC. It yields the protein CASSQQGPYEQYF. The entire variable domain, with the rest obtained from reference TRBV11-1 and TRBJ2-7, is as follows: EAEVAQSPRYKITEKSQAVAFWCDPISGHATLYWYRQILGQGPELLVQFQDESVVDDSQLPKDRFSAERLKGVDSTLKIQPAELGDSAMYLCASSQQGPYEQYFGPGTRLTVT.

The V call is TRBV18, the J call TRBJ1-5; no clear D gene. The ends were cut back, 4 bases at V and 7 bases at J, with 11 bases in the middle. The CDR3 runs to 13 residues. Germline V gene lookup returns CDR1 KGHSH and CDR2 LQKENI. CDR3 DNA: TGTGCCAGCTCACTTGCGGAACAGCAGCCCCAGCATTTT. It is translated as CASSLAEQQPQHF. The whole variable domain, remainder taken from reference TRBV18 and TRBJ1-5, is NAGVMQNPRHLVRRRGQEARLRCSPMKGHSHVYWYRQLPEEGLKFMVYLQKENIIDESGMPKERFSAEFPKEGPSILRIQQVVRGDSAAYFCASSLAEQQPQHFGDGTRLSIL.

The CDR3 is CASSFGGSGMETQYF. CDR3 DNA sequence: TGTGCCAGCAGCTTCGGTGGGTCGGGGATGGAGACCCAGTACTTC. This rearrangement joins TRBV11-3 to TRBJ2-5; tentative D call: TRBD2 (5 bases). The germline gives CDR1 SGHNT, CDR2 YENEEA. The germline V and J ends were trimmed by 3 bases and 5 bases, with 16 bases remaining between them. The CDR3 extends over 15 amino acids.

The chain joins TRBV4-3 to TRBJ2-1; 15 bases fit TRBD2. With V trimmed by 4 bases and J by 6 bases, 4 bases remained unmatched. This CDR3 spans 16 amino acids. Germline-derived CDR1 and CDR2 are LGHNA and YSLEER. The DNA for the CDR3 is TGCGCCAGCAGCCGGACGGGACTAGCGGGGGGCAATGAGCAGTTCTTC. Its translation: CASSRTGLAGGNEQFF.

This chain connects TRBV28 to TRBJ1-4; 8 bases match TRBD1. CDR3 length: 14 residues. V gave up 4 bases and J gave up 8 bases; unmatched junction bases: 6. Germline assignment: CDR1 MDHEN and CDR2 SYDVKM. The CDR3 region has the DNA TGTGCCAGCAGTTCGACAGGGGAGGGGGAAAAACTGTTTTTT. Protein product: CASSSTGEGEKLFF.

CDR3 amino acids: CASSITGENRNTIYF. The DNA of the CDR3 is TGTGCCAGTAGTATAACAGGGGAGAACAGAAACACCATATATTTT. V is TRBV19 and J is TRBJ1-3; 7 positions agree with TRBD1. This CDR3 is 15 amino acids long. Unmatched junction bases numbered 6, after V lost 2 bases and J lost 5 bases. Germline values: CDR1 LNHDA, CDR2 SQIVND (reference sequence).

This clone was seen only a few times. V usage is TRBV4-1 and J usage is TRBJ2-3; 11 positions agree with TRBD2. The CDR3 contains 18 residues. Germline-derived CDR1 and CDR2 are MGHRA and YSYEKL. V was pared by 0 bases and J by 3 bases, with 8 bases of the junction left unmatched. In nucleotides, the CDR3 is TGCGCCAGCAGCCAAGACCCTCGGGGACTAGCGGAGACAGATACGCAGTATTTT. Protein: CASSQDPRGLAETDTQYF.

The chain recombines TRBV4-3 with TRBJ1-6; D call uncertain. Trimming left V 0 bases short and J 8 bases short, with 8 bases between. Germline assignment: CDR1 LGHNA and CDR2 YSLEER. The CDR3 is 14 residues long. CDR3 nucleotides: TGCGCCAGCAGCCAAGATAGGCAGCATTCACCCCTCCACTTT. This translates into CASSQDRQHSPLHF.

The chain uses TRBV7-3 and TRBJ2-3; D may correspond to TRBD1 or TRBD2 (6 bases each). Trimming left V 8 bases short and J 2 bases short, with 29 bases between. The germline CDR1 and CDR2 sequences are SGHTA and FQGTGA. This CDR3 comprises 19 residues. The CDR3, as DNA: TGTGCCAGCCCCCTCTTTCCCATTGTGGGCAGGGGACTCACAGATACGCAGTATTTT. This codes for CASPLFPIVGRGLTDTQYF.

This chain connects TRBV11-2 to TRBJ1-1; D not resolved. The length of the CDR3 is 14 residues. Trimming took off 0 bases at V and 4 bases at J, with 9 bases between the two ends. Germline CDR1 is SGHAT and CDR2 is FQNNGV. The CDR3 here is CASSLEASSTEAFF. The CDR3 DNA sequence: TGTGCCAGCAGCTTAGAAGCCTCCAGCACTGAAGCTTTCTTT.

The CDR3, as DNA: TGTGCCAGCAGTTATTTAGATTATAGGGGTCTCAATGAGCAGTTCTTC. Amino acids: CASSYLDYRGLNEQFF. V and J are TRBV28 and TRBJ2-1; D is perhaps TRBD1 (5 bases). Germline loops: CDR1 MDHEN, CDR2 SYDVKM. The length of the CDR3 is 16 residues. Deletions cut 4 bases from V and 6 bases from J, with 19 bases between.

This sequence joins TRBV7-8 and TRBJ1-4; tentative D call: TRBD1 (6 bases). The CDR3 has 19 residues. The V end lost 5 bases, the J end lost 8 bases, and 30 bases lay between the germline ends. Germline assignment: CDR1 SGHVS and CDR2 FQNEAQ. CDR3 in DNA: TGTGCCAGCAGCACTACACTGGGGACAATTATATCCTTTCGGGAAAAACTGTTTTTT. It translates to CASSTTLGTIISFREKLFF.

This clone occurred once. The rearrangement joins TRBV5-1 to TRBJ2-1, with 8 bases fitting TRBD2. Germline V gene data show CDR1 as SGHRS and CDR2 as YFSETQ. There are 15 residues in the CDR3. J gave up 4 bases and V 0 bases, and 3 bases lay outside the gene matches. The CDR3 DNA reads TGCGCCAGCAGCTTGGTGGGACTAGAGTACAATGAGCAGTTCTTC. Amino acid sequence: CASSLVGLEYNEQFF.

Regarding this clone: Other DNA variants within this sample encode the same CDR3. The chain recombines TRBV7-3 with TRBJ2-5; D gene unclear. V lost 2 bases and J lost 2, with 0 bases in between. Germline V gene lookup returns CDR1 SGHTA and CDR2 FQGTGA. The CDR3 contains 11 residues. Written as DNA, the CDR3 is TGTGCCAGCAGCTTACAAGAGACCCAGTACTTC. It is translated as CASSLQETQYF.

The chain's CDR3 is CAWSWSGSQPQHF. DNA for the CDR3: TGTGCCTGGAGTTGGTCAGGGAGTCAGCCCCAGCATTTT. The chain is built from TRBV30 and TRBJ1-5; D is perhaps TRBD1 (5 bases). The CDR3 extends over 13 amino acids. V shed 2 bases and J shed 6 bases, with 11 bases lying between them. The V gene's germline CDR1 is GTSNPN and CDR2 SVGIG (reference sequence). Drawing the rest from reference TRBV30 and TRBJ1-5, the complete variable domain is SQTIHQWPATLVQPVGSPLSLECTVEGTSNPNLYWYRQAAGRGLQLLFYSVGIGQISSEVPQNLSASRPQDRQFILSSKKLLLSDSGFYLCAWSWSGSQPQHFGDGTRLSIL.

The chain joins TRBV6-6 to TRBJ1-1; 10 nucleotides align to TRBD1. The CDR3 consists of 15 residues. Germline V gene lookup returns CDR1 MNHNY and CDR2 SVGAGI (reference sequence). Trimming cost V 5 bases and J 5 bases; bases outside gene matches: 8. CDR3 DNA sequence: TGTGCCAGCAGTCGACAGCCGGGACAGGGGACTGAAGCTTTCTTT. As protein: CASSRQPGQGTEAFF.

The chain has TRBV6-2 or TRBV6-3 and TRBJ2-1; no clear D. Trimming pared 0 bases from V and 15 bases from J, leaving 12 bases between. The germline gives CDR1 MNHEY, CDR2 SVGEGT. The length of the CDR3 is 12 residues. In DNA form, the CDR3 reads TGTGCCAGCAGTTACTCGAACCGCCTAGGGTTCTTC. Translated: CASSYSNRLGFF.

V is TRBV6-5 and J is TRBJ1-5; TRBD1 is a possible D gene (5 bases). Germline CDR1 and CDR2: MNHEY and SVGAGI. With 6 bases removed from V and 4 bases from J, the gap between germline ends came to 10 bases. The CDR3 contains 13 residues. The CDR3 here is CASRETANQPQHF. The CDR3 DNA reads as TGTGCCAGCAGGGAGACAGCTAATCAGCCCCAGCATTTT.

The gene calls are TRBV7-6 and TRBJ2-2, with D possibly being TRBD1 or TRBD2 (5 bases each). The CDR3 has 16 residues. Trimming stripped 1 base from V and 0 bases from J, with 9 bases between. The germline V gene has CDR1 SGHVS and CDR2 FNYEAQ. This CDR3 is CASSLEGSANTGELFF. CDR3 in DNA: TGTGCCAGCAGCTTAGAGGGGAGCGCGAACACCGGGGAGCTGTTTTTT.

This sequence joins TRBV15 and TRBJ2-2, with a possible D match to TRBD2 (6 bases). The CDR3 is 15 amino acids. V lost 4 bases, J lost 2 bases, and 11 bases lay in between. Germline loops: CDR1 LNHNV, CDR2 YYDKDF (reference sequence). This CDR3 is CATSKGTLNTGELFF. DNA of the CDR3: TGTGCCACCAGCAAGGGGACTTTAAACACCGGGGAGCTGTTTTTT.